A selection of T cell receptor delta chains follows, all from one sample in a study of gamma-delta chains in newborns, infants, children. TCRdb reprocessed the reads using CATT. The table includes 3,500 to 5,000 delta-chain clones, about 3.4% detected once. Sequencing used blood. These receptors were obtained from a child who was a newborn, infant or young child, either healthy, febrile or measles-vaccinated (not recorded which). Each CDR3 is given with its conserved first and last residue. The D gene is left open where the match is weak. Rows give clone size only sometimes, using once, few, many, or a class for an expanded clone.

V	J	size	D	CDR3	DNA
TRDV2	TRDJ3	large	TRDD3	CACDTVLGDTAWDTRQMFF	TGTGCCTGTGACACTGTACTGGGGGATACGGCCTGGGACACCCGACAGATGTTTTTC
TRDV2	TRDJ3	.	TRDD3	CACDPLAVLGGRIGSWDTRQMFF	TGTGCTTGTGACCCCCTCGCCGTACTGGGGGGTAGAATAGGCTCCTGGGACACCCGACAGATGTTTTTC
TRDV2	TRDJ3	large	TRDD3	CACDTVGIRSWDTRQMFF	TGTGCCTGTGACACCGTGGGGATAAGGTCCTGGGACACCCGACAGATGTTTTTC
TRDV2	TRDJ3	medium-sized	TRDD3	CACDSVLGDTSGSWDTRQMFF	TGTGCCTGTGACTCCGTACTGGGGGATACGTCCGGCTCCTGGGACACCCGACAGATGTTTTTC
TRDV2	TRDJ3	.	TRDD3	CACDITGGYAKDTRQMFF	TGTGCCTGTGACATTACTGGGGGATACGCTAAAGACACCCGACAGATGTTTTTC
TRDV2	TRDJ3	medium-sized	TRDD3	CACDDVLGDSSSWDTRQMFF	TGTGCCTGTGACGATGTACTGGGGGATTCGAGCTCCTGGGACACCCGACAGATGTTTTTC
TRDV2	TRDJ3	large	TRDD3	CACDVLGDSSWDTRQMFF	TGTGCCTGTGACGTACTGGGGGATAGCTCCTGGGACACCCGACAGATGTTTTTC
TRDV2	TRDJ3	medium-sized	TRDD3	CACDTVGIRGSWDTRQMFF	TGTGCCTGTGACACCGTAGGGATACGCGGCTCCTGGGACACCCGACAGATGTTTTTC
TRDV2	TRDJ3	medium-sized	TRDD3	CACDTAGGYGSSWDTRQMFF	TGTGCCTGTGACACCGCTGGGGGATACGGCAGCTCCTGGGACACCCGACAGATGTTTTTC
TRDV2	TRDJ1	.	TRDD3	CACDTVGYWGIRDKLIF	TGTGCCTGTGACACCGTCGGCTACTGGGGGATACGCGATAAACTCATCTTT
TRDV2	TRDJ3	medium-sized	TRDD3	CACDTVLGGSSWDTRQMFF	TGTGCCTGTGACACCGTTCTGGGGGGTAGCTCCTGGGACACCCGACAGATGTTTTTC
TRDV2	TRDJ3	.	TRDD3	CACDTGGGRSSWDTRQMFF	TGTGCCTGTGACACGGGTGGGGGACGCAGCTCCTGGGACACCCGACAGATGTTTTTC
TRDV2	TRDJ3	medium-sized	.	CACDSVGRSSWDTRQMFF	TGTGCCTGTGACAGTGTCGGTAGGAGCTCCTGGGACACCCGACAGATGTTTTTC
TRDV1	TRDJ2	medium-sized	TRDD3	CALGERLMVGGCALVTAQLFF	TGTGCTCTTGGGGAACGCTTAATGGTTGGGGGATGCGCTTTGGTGACAGCACAACTCTTCTTT
TRDV2	TRDJ3	medium-sized	.	CACDTGGPWDTRQMFF	TGTGCCTGTGACACCGGGGGGCCCTGGGACACCCGACAGATGTTTTTC
TRDV2	TRDJ3	medium-sized	TRDD3	CACDFILGESSWDTRQMFF	TGTGCCTGTGACTTTATACTGGGGGAATCCTCCTGGGACACCCGACAGATGTTTTTC
TRDV2	TRDJ3	medium-sized	TRDD3	CACDTAGYGSSWDTRQMFF	TGTGCCTGTGACACCGCGGGATACGGGAGCTCCTGGGACACCCGACAGATGTTTTTC
TRDV1	TRDJ2	medium-sized	TRDD3	CALGERGPSLVSAYWGILLLTAQLFF	TGTGCTCTTGGGGAACGCGGGCCTTCCCTAGTGTCGGCTTACTGGGGGATACTTCTATTGACAGCACAACTCTTCTTT
TRDV2	TRDJ1	medium-sized	TRDD3	CACDRGYHTDKLIF	TGTGCCTGTGACAGGGGATACCACACCGATAAACTCATCTTT
TRDV2	TRDJ3	medium-sized	TRDD3	CACDTWGTSSWDTRQMFF	TGTGCCTGTGACACCTGGGGGACGAGCTCCTGGGACACCCGACAGATGTTTTTC
TRAV29/DV5	TRDJ1	medium-sized	.	CAATSLPTGGWYTDKLIF	TGTGCAGCAACGAGCCTTCCTACTGGGGGTTGGTACACCGATAAACTCATCTTT
TRDV2	TRDJ2	large	TRDD3	CACDTVLLGDTPNLAQLFF	TGTGCCTGTGACACAGTACTACTGGGGGATACGCCTAACTTAGCACAACTCTTCTTT
TRDV2	TRDJ3	medium-sized	.	CACDTLLGSSWDTRQMFF	TGTGCCTGTGACACTTTACTGGGTAGCTCCTGGGACACCCGACAGATGTTTTTC
TRDV2	TRDJ1	.	TRDD3	CACDTVHPGIPKLIF	TGTGCCTGCGACACCGTTCATCCGGGGATACCCAAACTCATCTTT
TRDV1	TRDJ1	medium-sized	.	CALGDPSSSEYWGPSWYTDKLIF	TGTGCTCTTGGGGACCCTTCCTCCTCAGAATACTGGGGGCCCAGCTGGTACACCGATAAACTCATCTTT
TRDV1	TRDJ1	medium-sized	.	CALGEPAFLLGDTDKLIF	TGTGCTCTTGGGGAACCGGCCTTCCTACTGGGGGATACCGATAAACTCATCTTT
TRDV2	TRDJ3	medium-sized	TRDD3	CACDTLGDPSSWDTRQMFF	TGTGCCTGTGATACACTGGGGGATCCTAGCTCCTGGGACACCCGACAGATGTTTTTC